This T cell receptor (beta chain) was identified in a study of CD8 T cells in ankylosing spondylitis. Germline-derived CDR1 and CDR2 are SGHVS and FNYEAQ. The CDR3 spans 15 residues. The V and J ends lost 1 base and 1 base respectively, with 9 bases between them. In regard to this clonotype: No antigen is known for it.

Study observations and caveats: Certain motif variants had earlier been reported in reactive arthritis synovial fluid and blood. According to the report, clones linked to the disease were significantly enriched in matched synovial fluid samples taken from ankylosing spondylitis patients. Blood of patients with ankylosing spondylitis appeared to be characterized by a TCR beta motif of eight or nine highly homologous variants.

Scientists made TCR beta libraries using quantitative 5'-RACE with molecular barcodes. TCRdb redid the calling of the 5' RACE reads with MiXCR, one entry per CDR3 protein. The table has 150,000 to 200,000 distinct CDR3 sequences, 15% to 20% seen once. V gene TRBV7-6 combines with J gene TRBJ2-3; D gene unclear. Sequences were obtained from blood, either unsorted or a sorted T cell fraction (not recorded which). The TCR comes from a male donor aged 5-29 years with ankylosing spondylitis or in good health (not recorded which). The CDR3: CASSLGSSRTDTQYF. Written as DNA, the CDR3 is TGTGCCAGCAGCTTAGGCTCGAGCCGCACAGATACGCAGTATTTT. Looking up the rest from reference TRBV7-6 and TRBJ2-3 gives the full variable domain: GAGVSQSPRYKVTKRGQDVALRCDPISGHVSLYWYRQALGQGPEFLTYFNYEAQQDKSGLPNDRFSAERPEGSISTLTIQRTEQRDSAMYRCASSLGSSRTDTQYFGPGTRLTVL.